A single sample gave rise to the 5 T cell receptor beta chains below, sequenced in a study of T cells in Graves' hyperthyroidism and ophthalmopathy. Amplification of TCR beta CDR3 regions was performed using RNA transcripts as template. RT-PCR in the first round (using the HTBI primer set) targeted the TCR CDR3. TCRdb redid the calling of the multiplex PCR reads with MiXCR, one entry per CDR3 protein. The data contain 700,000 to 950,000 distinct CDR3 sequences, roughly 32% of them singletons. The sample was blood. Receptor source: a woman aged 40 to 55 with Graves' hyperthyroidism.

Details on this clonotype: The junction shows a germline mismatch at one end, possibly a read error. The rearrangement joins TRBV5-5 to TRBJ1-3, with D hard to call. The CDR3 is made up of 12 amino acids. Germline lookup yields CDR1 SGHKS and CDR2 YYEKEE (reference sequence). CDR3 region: CASSLVGNTMYF. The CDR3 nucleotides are TGTGCCAGCAGCTTGGTCGGAAACACCATGTATTTT.

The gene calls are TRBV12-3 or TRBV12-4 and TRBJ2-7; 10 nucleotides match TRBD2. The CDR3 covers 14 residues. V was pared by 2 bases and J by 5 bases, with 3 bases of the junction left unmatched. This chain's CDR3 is CASSLTLAGDEQYF. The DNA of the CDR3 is TGTGCCAGCAGTTTAACGCTAGCGGGAGACGAGCAGTACTTC.

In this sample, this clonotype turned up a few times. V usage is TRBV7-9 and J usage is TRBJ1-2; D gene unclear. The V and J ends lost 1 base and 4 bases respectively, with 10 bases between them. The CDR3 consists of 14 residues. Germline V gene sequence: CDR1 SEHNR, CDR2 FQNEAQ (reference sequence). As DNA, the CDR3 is TGTGCCAGCAGCTTAGAGAGGCCAGGCTATGGCTACACCTTC. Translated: CASSLERPGYGYTF. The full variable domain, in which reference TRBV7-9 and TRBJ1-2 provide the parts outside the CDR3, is DTGVSQNPRHKITKRGQNVTFRCDPISEHNRLYWYRQTLGQGPEFLTYFQNEAQLEKSRLLSDRFSAERPKGSFSTLEIQRTEQGDSAMYLCASSLERPGYGYTFGSGTRLTVV.

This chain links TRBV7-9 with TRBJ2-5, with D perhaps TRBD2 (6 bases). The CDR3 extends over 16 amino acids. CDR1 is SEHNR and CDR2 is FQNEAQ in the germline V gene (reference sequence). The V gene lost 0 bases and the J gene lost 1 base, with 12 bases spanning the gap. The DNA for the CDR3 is TGTGCCAGCAGCTTAGCGTCCGCGGGGACCCAAGAGACCCAGTACTTC. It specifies CASSLASAGTQETQYF.

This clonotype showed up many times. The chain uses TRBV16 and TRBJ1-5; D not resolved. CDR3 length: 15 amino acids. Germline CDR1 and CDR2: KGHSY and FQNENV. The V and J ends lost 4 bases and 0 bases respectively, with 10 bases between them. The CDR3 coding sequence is TGTGCCAGCAGCCTACGGGTTTCTAGCAATCAGCCCCAGCATTTT. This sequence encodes CASSLRVSSNQPQHF.